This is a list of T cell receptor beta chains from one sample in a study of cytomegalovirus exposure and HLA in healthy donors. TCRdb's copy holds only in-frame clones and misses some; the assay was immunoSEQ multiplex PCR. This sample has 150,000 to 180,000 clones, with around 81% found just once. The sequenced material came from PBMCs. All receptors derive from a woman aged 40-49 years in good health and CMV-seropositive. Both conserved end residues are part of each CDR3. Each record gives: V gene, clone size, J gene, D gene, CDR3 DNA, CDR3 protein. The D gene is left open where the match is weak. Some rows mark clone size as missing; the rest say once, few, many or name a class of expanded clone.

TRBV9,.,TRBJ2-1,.,TGTGCCAGCAGCGTAGGAGGGCTTCGTACCTACAATGAGCAGTTCTTC,CASSVGGLRTYNEQFF
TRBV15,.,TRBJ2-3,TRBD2,TGTGCCACCAGCAGAGATAGTTCTGGACTAGAAGTCAAAGATACGCAGTATTTT,CATSRDSSGLEVKDTQYF
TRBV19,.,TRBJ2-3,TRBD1,TGTGCCAGTAGTGGGGACAGGGGATCCACGACAGATACGCAGTATTTT,CASSGDRGSTTDTQYF
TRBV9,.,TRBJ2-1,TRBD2,TGTGCCAGCAGCGACCCGGCGGCTAGCGGGTTAATCGATGAGCAGTTCTTC,CASSDPAASGLIDEQFF
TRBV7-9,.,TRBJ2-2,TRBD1,TGTGCCAGCAGCGGTACGGGACAGGGAGGCACCGGGGAGCTGTTTTTT,CASSGTGQGGTGELFF
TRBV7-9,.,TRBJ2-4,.,TGTGCCAGCAGCGTCACAGGGCCGCTAGCCAAAAACATTCAGTACTTC,CASSVTGPLAKNIQYF
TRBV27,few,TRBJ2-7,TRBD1,TGTGCCAGCACCCAGAGGCCCGGGACAGCCTACGAGCAGTACTTC,CASTQRPGTAYEQYF
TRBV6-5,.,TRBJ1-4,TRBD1,TGTGCCAGCAGTTACTCGGGCAGGGGGAATGAAAAACTGTTTTTT,CASSYSGRGNEKLFF
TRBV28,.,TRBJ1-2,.,TGTGCCAGCAGTTTATCGTACGGACAGAGGGGCTACACCTTC,CASSLSYGQRGYTF
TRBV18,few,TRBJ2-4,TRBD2,TGTGCCAGCTCACCCCTAGGGACTAGTAATACCAAAAACATTCAGTACTTC,CASSPLGTSNTKNIQYF
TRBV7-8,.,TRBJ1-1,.,TGTGCCAGCAGCTTAGGCCGACAGAACACTGAAGCTTTCTTT,CASSLGRQNTEAFF
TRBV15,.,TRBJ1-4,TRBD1,TGTGCCACCAGCAGGGGACAGGGGAATGAAAAACTGTTTTTT,CATSRGQGNEKLFF
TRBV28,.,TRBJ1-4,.,TGTGCCAGCAGTTTAGCAGGGAAACTGTTTTTT,CASSLAGKLFF
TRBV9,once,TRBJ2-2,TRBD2,TGTGCCAGCAGCGAGGGGAGGGTTACCGGGGAGCTGTTTTTT,CASSEGRVTGELFF
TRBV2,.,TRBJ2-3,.,TGTGCCAGCTCGCGGGACCAGCCCACAGATACGCAGTATTTT,CASSRDQPTDTQYF
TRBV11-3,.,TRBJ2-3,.,TGTGCCAGCAGCCTGTCGGGGCGGGACGTCACAGATACGCAGTATTTT,CASSLSGRDVTDTQYF
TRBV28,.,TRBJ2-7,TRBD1,TGTGCCAGCAGATTGGGGGACAGGGATACATACGAGCAGTACTTC,CASRLGDRDTYEQYF
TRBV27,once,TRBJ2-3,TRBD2,TGTGCCAGCGGGCCACGGACCAGCGGGAGGGCCGTTACAGATACGCAGTATTTT,CASGPRTSGRAVTDTQYF
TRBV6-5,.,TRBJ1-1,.,TGTGCCAGCAGGACAAGGAACACTGAAGCTTTCTTT,CASRTRNTEAFF
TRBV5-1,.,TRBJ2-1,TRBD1,TGCGCCAGCAGCTTGGCGGGACAGGGGGCTTACAATGAGCAGTTCTTC,CASSLAGQGAYNEQFF
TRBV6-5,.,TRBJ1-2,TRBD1,TGTGCCAGCAGTGGACAGGGGTTCGATGGCTACACCTTC,CASSGQGFDGYTF
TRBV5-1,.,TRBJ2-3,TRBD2,TGCGCCAGCAGCGTCGGCGCGGGAGGGCCGGGAGATACGCAGTATTTT,CASSVGAGGPGDTQYF
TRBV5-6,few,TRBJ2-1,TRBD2,TGTGCCAGCAGCTTGCCCGGGATACTAGCGGGAGGGCCGAGTGAGCAGTTCTTC,CASSLPGILAGGPSEQFF
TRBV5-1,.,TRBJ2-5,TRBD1,TGCGCCAGCAGCTTTACAGGGGGACAAGAGACCCAGTACTTC,CASSFTGGQETQYF
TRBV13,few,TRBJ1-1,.,TGTGCCAGCAGCCCGCGAAGGGGCGCTGAAGCTTTCTTT,CASSPRRGAEAFF
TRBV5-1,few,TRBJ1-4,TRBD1,TGCGCCAGCAGCTTATGGACAGGGTCCAGTACTAATGAAAAACTGTTTTTT,CASSLWTGSSTNEKLFF
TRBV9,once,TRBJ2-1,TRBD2,TGTGCCAGCAGCGTAGGGGCTAGCGGGAGGGAGCAGTTCTTC,CASSVGASGREQFF
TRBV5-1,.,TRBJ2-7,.,TGCGCCAGCAACCGGGCGGGAAGCGACGAGCAGTACTTC,CASNRAGSDEQYF
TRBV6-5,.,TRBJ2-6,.,TGTGCCAGCAGTTACGGGGGGGCGGGGGGGGCCAACGTCCTGACTTTC,CASSYGGAGGANVLTF
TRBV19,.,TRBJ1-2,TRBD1,TGTGCCACCAAACCGACCGGGACAGGGGGTTTTGGCTACACCTTC,CATKPTGTGGFGYTF
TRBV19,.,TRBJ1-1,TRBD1,TGTGCCAGTAGATCTATCGATCGGACAGGGCGGACTGAAGCTTTCTTT,CASRSIDRTGRTEAFF
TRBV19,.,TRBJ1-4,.,TGTGCCAGTAGCGCTACAGGGATTAATGAAAAACTGTTTTTT,CASSATGINEKLFF
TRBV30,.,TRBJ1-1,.,TGTGCCTCGCGCCACCGAGGACTGGGCGAAGCTTTCTTT,CASRHRGLGEAFF
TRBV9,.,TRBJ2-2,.,TGTGCCAGCAGCGTCGCAGCGAACACCGGGGAGCTGTTTTTT,CASSVAANTGELFF
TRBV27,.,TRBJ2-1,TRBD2,TGTGCCAGCAGTTTATACCTAGCGGGAGTTGAGAATGAGCAGTTCTTC,CASSLYLAGVENEQFF
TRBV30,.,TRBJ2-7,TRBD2,TGTGCCTGGAGTGTACCCCCGCCAGCGGGATTCAGGTACGAGCAGTACTTC,CAWSVPPPAGFRYEQYF
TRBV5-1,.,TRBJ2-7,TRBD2,TGCGCCAGCAGCTTGACTAGCGGGAGCTTCGAGCAGTACTTC,CASSLTSGSFEQYF
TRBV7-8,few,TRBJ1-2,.,TGTGCCAGCAGCTTAGAACAGAACTATGGCTACACCTTC,CASSLEQNYGYTF
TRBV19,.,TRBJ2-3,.,TGTGCCACCCGTGAAGCTAAAGATACGCAGTATTTT,CATREAKDTQYF
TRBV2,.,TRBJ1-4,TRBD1,TGTGCCAGCAGTGAAGGGGGACAGGTCATTTTT,CASSEGGQVIF
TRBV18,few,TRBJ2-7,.,TGTGCCAGCTCGGGCGCTAGGGTGGGAGACGAGCAGTACTTC,CASSGARVGDEQYF
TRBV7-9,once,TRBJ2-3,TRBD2,TGTGCCAGCAGCTCCGCCGGGCTAGCGGGAATAGGAGATACGCAGTATTTT,CASSSAGLAGIGDTQYF
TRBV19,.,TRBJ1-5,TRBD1,TGTGCCAGCCGTCCCCCGGACAGGGTTGGTCAGCCCCAGCATTTT,CASRPPDRVGQPQHF
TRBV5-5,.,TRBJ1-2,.,TGTGCCAGCAGCCCCCGGGACACGCGAGGAAACACCTTC,CASSPRDTRGNTF
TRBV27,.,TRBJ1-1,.,TGTGCCAGCAGTTTACAGCCAGGGCTAAGCACTGAAGCTTTCTTT,CASSLQPGLSTEAFF
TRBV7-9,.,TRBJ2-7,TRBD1,TGTGCCAGCAGCTTAGGACAGGGTGGCTCCTACGAGCAGTACTTC,CASSLGQGGSYEQYF
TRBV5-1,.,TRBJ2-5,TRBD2,TGCGCCAGCAGCTTGGGGCGACTGGGGGGGGAGACCCAGTACTTC,CASSLGRLGGETQYF
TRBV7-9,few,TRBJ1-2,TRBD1,TGTTCCAGCAGTCTACAGGGGACTGGCTACACCTTC,CSSSLQGTGYTF